Below are 14 T cell receptor beta chains sequenced from a single sample in a study of early T cells in non-severe SARS-CoV-2 infection. TCRdb redid the calling of the 5' RACE reads with MiXCR, one entry per CDR3 protein. The sample gives 80,000 to 95,000 distinct CDR3 sequences, approximately 13% of which show up once; over 6.5% is in the top ten. The sequenced material came from whole blood. All receptors come from an adult who was a healthcare worker with PCR-confirmed SARS-CoV-2 infection or an uninfected control (not recorded which).

The chain is built from TRBV7-9 and TRBJ2-5; D not resolved. Germline V CDR1 and CDR2: SEHNR, FQNEAQ (reference sequence). The CDR3 totals 13 residues. With 5 bases removed from V and 3 bases from J, the gap between germline ends came to 10 bases. The chain's CDR3 is CASSGPAEETQYF. CDR3 coding DNA: TGTGCCAGCAGCGGCCCAGCTGAAGAGACCCAGTACTTC. Full variable domain (rest looked up from reference TRBV7-9 and TRBJ2-5): DTGVSQNPRHKITKRGQNVTFRCDPISEHNRLYWYRQTLGQGPEFLTYFQNEAQLEKSRLLSDRFSAERPKGSFSTLEIQRTEQGDSAMYLCASSGPAEETQYFGPGTRLLVL.

This clonotype was seen only a few times. The rearrangement joins TRBV7-2 to TRBJ2-5, with TRBD2 matching over 7 bases. The CDR3 runs to 15 residues. V shed 1 base, J shed 6 bases, and the junction held 8 bases outside the gene matches. The germline V gene encodes CDR1 SGHTA and CDR2 FQGNSA. The DNA for the CDR3 is TGTGCCAGCAGCTTAGATGGCGGGGGAGGCAAGACCCAGTACTTC. Amino acid sequence: CASSLDGGGGKTQYF.

This clonotype appeared a few times. The chain employs TRBV12-3 or TRBV12-4 and TRBJ1-2; D unresolved. This CDR3 has 14 residues. V was trimmed by 1 base and J by 4 bases, leaving 10 bases between them. The DNA of the CDR3 is TGTGCCAGCAGTTTAGGGCGGGGATTCTATGGCTACACCTTC. Protein product: CASSLGRGFYGYTF.

The chain is built from TRBV19 and TRBJ2-3, with 12 bases lining up with TRBD2. V lost 6 bases and J lost 2; bases outside the gene matches: 3. Per the germline V gene, CDR1 is LNHDA and CDR2 is SQIVND (reference sequence). This CDR3 has 15 residues. CDR3 region: CASSRTSGNTDTQYF. In DNA, the CDR3 is TGTGCCAGTAGCCGGACTAGCGGGAACACAGATACGCAGTATTTT. Drawing the rest from reference TRBV19 and TRBJ2-3, the complete variable domain is DGGITQSPKYLFRKEGQNVTLSCEQNLNHDAMYWYRQDPGQGLRLIYYSQIVNDFQKGDIAEGYSVSREKKESFPLTVTSAQKNPTAFYLCASSRTSGNTDTQYFGPGTRLTVL.

Regarding this clonotype: Sequence at one end of the junction differs from germline and may be a read error. The rearrangement joins TRBV2 to TRBJ2-1; D is perhaps TRBD1 or TRBD2 (5 bases each). Germline V lookup: CDR1 SNHLY, CDR2 FYNNEI. The CDR3 covers 15 residues. The CDR3 protein is CASSGMARGYNEEFF. In nucleotides, the CDR3 is TGTGCCAGCAGTGGGATGGCTCGGGGCTACAATGAGGAGTTCTTC.

J is TRBJ2-1 and V is TRBV20-1; a possible D gene is TRBD2 (5 bases). The germline V gene has CDR1 DFQATT and CDR2 SNEGSKA (reference sequence). V lost 1 base and J lost 0, with 13 bases in between. The CDR3 consists of 16 residues. CDR3 loop: CSARGPVGSSYNEQFF. In nucleotides, the CDR3 is TGCAGTGCTAGAGGCCCGGTAGGGAGCTCCTACAATGAGCAGTTCTTC.

The sample holds one count of this clonotype. Lacking the conserved final phenylalanine or tryptophan, this CDR3 likely reflects a read error. J is TRBJ2-1 and V is TRBV11-2; no firm D call. Trimming removed 0 bases at V and 4 bases at J, with 13 bases between. The CDR3 is made up of 16 amino acids. Germline V CDR1 and CDR2: SGHAT, FQNNGV. The CDR3 DNA is TGTGCCAGCAGCTTAGAATCCCGGGCGGTTTACAATGAGCAGTTCATC. Its protein is CASSLESRAVYNEQFI.

This clonotype was counted many times. This chain links TRBV18 with TRBJ2-5; tentatively, D is TRBD2 (6 bases). Trimming took 8 bases from V and 1 from J, leaving 14 bases between them. Germline V gene lookup returns CDR1 KGHSH and CDR2 LQKENI. The CDR3 spans 14 residues. CDR3 region: CASRGYSGQETQYF. CDR3 DNA sequence: TGTGCCAGCCGGGGGTATAGCGGCCAAGAGACCCAGTACTTC.

This clonotype has just a few counts. J is TRBJ1-6 and V is TRBV4-1, with 10 positions matching TRBD1. V gave up 0 bases and J gave up 4 bases; unmatched junction bases: 3. There are 17 residues in the CDR3. Germline V gene sequence: CDR1 MGHRA, CDR2 YSYEKL. In DNA, the CDR3 is TGCGCCAGCAGCCAAGACGGACAGGGGGGATATAATTCACCCCTCCACTTT. This codes for CASSQDGQGGYNSPLHF.

This clonotype was counted a few times. The chain is built from TRBV3-1 and TRBJ1-1, with a possible D match to TRBD1 (5 bases). The CDR3 is made up of 12 amino acids. V was trimmed by 3 bases and J by 11 bases, leaving 13 bases between them. Per germline, CDR1 LGHDT and CDR2 YNNKEL (reference sequence). CDR3: CASSQGIRGAFF. In DNA form, the CDR3 reads TGTGCCAGCAGCCAGGGGATTCGGGGGGCTTTCTTT.

This clonotype was seen a handful of times. The CDR3 reads CASSVQGAYEQYF. The CDR3 region has the DNA TGTGCCAGCAGTGTCCAGGGGGCGTACGAGCAGTACTTC. The rearrangement uses TRBV2 and TRBJ2-7; 8 positions match TRBD1. The J segment lost 4 bases and the V segment lost 4 bases, leaving 3 bases of the junction unmatched. The CDR3 has 13 amino acids. Germline V gene lookup returns CDR1 SNHLY and CDR2 FYNNEI.

This clonotype came up a few times. The chain is built from TRBV10-2 and TRBJ1-2; no definite D call. From germline, CDR1 is WSHSY and CDR2 SAAADI. Trimming removed 8 bases at V and 5 bases at J, with 12 bases between. This CDR3 region has 12 residues. The CDR3 is CASRRESYGYTF. The CDR3 region has the DNA TGCGCCAGCCGAAGGGAAAGTTATGGCTACACCTTC.

CDR3 region: CASSLGQAYDKQYF. CDR3 sequence (DNA): TGCGCCAGCAGCTTGGGACAGGCCTACGATAAGCAGTACTTC. The chain has TRBV5-1 and TRBJ2-7; D is perhaps TRBD1 (6 bases). The CDR3 has 14 amino acids. CDR1 and CDR2 from the germline V gene are SGHRS and YFSETQ. Trimming removed 0 bases from V and 8 bases from J, with 15 bases in between.

V usage is TRBV6-1 and J usage is TRBJ2-6; maybe TRBD2 (5 bases). Germline V gives CDR1 MNHNS, CDR2 SASEGT. The CDR3 covers 15 residues. V gave up 2 bases and J gave up 1 base, with 6 bases separating them. The CDR3 reads CASSERGSGANVLTF. In DNA form, the CDR3 reads TGTGCCAGCAGTGAAAGAGGGTCTGGGGCCAACGTCCTGACTTTC.